The 2 T cell receptor beta chains reported below all come from one sample, sequenced in a study of identifying expanded T cells in peripheral blood. Clones were read by immunoSEQ multiplex PCR, and TCRdb kept only the in-frame ones, dropping some. Of around 47,000 clones in the sample, 82% were seen once. Sequenced material: blood. All receptors derive from a person aged 18 to 70 in good health.

This chain connects TRBV29-1 to TRBJ1-1; D unclear. The V gene's germline CDR1 is SQVTM and CDR2 ANQGSEA. Trimming cost V 7 bases and J 5 bases, with 14 bases left between them. There are 12 residues in the CDR3. DNA of the CDR3: TGCAGCGCCGGCCGGGTAGGAACTGAAGCTTTCTTT. Its translation: CSAGRVGTEAFF.

V is TRBV15 and J is TRBJ1-1; D is unresolved. V lost 1 base and J 1 base, leaving 10 bases between the germline ends. CDR3 length equals 15 residues. The germline V gene encodes CDR1 LNHNV and CDR2 YYDKDF (reference sequence). CDR3 protein: CATSRAISSNTEAFF. As DNA, the CDR3 is TGTGCCACCAGCAGAGCGATATCCTCGAACACTGAAGCTTTCTTT.